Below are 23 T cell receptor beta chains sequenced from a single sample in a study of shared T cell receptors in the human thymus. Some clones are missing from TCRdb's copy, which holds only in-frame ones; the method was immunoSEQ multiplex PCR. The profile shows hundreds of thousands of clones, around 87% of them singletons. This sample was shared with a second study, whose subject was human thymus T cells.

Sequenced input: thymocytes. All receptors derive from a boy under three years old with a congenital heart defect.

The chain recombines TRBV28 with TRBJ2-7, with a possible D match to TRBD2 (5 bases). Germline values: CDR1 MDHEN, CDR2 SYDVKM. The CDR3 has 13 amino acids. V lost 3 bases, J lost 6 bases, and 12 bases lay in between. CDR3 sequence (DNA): TGTGCCAGCAGTTTCTACGGGGTTTCCGAGCAGTACTTC. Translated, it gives CASSFYGVSEQYF.

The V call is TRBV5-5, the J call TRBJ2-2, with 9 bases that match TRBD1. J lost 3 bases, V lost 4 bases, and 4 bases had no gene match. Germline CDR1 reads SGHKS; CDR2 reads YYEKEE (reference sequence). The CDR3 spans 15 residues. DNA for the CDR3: TGTGCCAGCAGCCACCACAGGGGGCACACCGGGGAGCTGTTTTTT. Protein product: CASSHHRGHTGELFF.

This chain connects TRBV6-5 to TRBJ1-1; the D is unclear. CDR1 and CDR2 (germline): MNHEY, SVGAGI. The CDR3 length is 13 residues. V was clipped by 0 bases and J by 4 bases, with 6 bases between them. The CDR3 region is CASSYSILTEAFF. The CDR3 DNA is TGTGCCAGCAGTTACTCGATACTCACTGAAGCTTTCTTT.

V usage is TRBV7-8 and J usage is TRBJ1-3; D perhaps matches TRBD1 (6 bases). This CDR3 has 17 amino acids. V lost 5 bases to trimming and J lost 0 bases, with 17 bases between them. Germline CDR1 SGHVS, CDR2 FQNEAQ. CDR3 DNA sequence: TGTGCCAGCAGCGTATACTCCAGGGGTCCCTCTGGAAACACCATATATTTT. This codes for CASSVYSRGPSGNTIYF.

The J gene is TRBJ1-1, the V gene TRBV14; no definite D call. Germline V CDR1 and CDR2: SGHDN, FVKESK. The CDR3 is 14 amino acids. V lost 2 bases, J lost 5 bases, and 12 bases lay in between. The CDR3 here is CASSQIVYGTEAFF. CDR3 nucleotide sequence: TGTGCCAGCAGCCAAATAGTTTACGGGACTGAAGCTTTCTTT.

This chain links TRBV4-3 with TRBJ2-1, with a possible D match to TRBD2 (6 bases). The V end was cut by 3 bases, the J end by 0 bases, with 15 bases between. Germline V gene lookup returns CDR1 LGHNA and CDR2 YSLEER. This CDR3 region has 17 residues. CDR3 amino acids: CASSHTTSGDSYNEQFF. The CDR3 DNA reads TGCGCCAGCAGCCACACAACCTCGGGGGACTCCTACAATGAGCAGTTCTTC.

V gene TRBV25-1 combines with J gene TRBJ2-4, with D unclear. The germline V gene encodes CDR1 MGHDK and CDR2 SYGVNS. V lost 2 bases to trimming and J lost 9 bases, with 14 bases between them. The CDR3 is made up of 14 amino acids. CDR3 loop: CASSEKPTWSIQYF. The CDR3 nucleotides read TGTGCCAGCAGTGAAAAGCCAACCTGGTCCATTCAGTACTTC.

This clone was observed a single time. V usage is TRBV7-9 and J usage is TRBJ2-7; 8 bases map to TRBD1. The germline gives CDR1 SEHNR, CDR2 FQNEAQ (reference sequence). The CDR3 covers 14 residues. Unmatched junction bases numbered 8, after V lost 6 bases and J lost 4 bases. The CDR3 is CASRMGGQGYEQYF. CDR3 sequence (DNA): TGTGCCAGCAGGATGGGCGGACAGGGATACGAGCAGTACTTC.

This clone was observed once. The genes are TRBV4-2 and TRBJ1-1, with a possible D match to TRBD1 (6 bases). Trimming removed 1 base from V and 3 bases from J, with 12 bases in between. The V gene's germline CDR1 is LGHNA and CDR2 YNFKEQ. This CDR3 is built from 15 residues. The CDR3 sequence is CASSQATGLYTEAFF. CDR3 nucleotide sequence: TGTGCCAGCAGCCAAGCCACAGGGTTGTACACTGAAGCTTTCTTT.

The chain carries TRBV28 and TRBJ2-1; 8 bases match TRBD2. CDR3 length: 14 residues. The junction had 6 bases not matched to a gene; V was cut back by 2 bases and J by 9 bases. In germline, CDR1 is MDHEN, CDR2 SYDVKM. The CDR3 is CASSLSLAGGEQFF. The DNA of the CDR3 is TGTGCCAGCAGTTTAAGCCTAGCGGGCGGTGAGCAGTTCTTC.

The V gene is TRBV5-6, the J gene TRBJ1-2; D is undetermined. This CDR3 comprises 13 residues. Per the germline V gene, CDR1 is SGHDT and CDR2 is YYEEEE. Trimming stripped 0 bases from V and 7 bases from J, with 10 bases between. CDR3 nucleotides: TGTGCCAGCAGCTTGGGCGGGGTGGGTGGCTACACCTTC. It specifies CASSLGGVGGYTF.

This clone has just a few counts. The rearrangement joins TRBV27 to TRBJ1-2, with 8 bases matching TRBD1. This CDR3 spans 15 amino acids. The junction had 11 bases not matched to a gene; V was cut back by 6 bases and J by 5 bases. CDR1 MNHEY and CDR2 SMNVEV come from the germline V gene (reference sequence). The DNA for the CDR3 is TGTGCCAGCAGAGCGGGACAGGCGGGTTTATATGGCTACACCTTC. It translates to CASRAGQAGLYGYTF.

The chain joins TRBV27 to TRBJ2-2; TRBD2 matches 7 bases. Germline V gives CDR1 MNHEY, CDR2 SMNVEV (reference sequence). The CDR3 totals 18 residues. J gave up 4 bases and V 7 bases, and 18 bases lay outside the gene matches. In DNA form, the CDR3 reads TGTGCCAGCACACCTGTCGGGGTCGCGGGAGTGACCACCGGGGAGCTGTTTTTT. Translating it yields CASTPVGVAGVTTGELFF.

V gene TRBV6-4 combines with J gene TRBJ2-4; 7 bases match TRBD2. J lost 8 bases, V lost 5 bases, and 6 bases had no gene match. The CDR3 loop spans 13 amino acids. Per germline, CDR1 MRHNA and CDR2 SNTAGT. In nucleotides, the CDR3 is TGTGCCAGCAGTTCAGGGAGGGGAGACATTCAGTACTTC. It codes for CASSSGRGDIQYF.

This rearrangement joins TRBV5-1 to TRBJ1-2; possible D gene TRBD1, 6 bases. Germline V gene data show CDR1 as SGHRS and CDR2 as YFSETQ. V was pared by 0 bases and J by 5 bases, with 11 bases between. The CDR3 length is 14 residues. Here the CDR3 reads CASSLVGTMYGYTF. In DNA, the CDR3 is TGCGCCAGCAGCTTGGTAGGGACAATGTATGGCTACACCTTC.

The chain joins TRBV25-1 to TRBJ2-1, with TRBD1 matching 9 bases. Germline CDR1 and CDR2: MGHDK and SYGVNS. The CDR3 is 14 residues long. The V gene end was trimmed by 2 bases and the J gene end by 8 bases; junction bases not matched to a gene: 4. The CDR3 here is CASSEGTGLDEQFF. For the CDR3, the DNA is TGTGCCAGCAGTGAAGGGACAGGGTTGGATGAGCAGTTCTTC. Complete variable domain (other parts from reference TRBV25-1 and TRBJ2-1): EADIYQTPRYLVIGTGKKITLECSQTMGHDKMYWYQQDPGMELHLIHYSYGVNSTEKGDLSSESTVSRIRTEHFPLTLESARPSHTSQYLCASSEGTGLDEQFFGPGTRLTVL.

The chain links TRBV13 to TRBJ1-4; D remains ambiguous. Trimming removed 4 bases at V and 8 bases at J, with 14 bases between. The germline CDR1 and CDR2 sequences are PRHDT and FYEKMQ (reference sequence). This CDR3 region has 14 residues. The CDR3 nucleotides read TGTGCCAGCAGCTACCCCACGGGAGGGGAAAAACTGTTTTTT. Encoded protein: CASSYPTGGEKLFF.

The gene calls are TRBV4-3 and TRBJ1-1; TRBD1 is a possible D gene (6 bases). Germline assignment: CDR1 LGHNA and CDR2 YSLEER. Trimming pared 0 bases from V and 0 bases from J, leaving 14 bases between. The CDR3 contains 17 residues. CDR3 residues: CASSQDLDGQMNTEAFF. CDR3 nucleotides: TGCGCCAGCAGCCAAGATCTTGACGGACAGATGAACACTGAAGCTTTCTTT.

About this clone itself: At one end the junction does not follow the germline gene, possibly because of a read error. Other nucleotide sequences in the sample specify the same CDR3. The CDR3 reads CAWSVGSTYNSPLHF. As DNA, the CDR3 is TGTGCCTGGAGTGTGGGCAGTACCTATAATTCCCCCCTCCACTTT. V gene TRBV30 combines with J gene TRBJ1-6, with unresolved D. Germline assignment: CDR1 GTSNPN and CDR2 SVGIG (reference sequence). The CDR3 loop spans 15 amino acids.

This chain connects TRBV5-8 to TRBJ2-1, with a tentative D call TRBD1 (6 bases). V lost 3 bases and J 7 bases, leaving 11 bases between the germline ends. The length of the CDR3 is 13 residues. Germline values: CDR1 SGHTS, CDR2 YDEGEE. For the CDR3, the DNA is TGTGCCAGCAGCTACCCACAGGGAAATGAGCAGTTCTTC. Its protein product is CASSYPQGNEQFF.

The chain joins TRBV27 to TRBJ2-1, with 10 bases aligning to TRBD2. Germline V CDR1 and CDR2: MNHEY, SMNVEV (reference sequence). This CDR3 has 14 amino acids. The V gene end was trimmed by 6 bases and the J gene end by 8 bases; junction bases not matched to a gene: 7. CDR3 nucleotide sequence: TGTGCCAGCAGAGCGCTAGCGGGAGTCGATGAGCAGTTCTTC. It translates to CASRALAGVDEQFF.

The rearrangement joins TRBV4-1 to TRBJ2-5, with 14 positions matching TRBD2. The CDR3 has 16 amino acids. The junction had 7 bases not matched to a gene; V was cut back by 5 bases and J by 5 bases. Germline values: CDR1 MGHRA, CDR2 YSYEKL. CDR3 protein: CASSLRTSGGLETQYF. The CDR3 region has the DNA TGCGCCAGCAGCTTAAGGACTAGCGGGGGGTTGGAGACCCAGTACTTC.

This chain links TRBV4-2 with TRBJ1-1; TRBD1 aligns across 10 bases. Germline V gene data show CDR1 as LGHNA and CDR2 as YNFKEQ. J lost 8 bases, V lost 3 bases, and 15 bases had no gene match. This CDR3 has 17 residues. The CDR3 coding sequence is TGTGCCAGCAGCCATTCCGGACAGGGGGTGCGGAAGGGAGAAGCTTTCTTT. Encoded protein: CASSHSGQGVRKGEAFF.